These 24 T cell receptor beta chains originate from one sample sequenced in a study of shared clonotypes between healthy human individuals. Using immunoSEQ multiplex PCR, the repertoire was profiled, and TCRdb retains in-frame clones only, with some absent. The repertoire holds 300,000 to 400,000 clones, with 70% to 75% as singletons. The sample consisted of memory CD4+ T cells sorted from blood. The sample's subset: CD45RA-negative fraction. The receptors here all came from a young man in good health.

The V gene is TRBV12-2, the J gene TRBJ2-7. TRBV12-2 is given as a pseudogene. The length of the CDR3 is 16 residues. The CDR3 loop reads CASRLIGFRPIYEQYF. Written as DNA, the CDR3 is TGTGCAAGTCGCTTAATAGGTTTTCGCCCAATCTACGAGCAGTACTTC.

The rearrangement joins TRBV29-1 to TRBJ2-1; D unclear. Trimming cost V 2 bases and J 8 bases, with 16 bases left between them. The CDR3 is 14 residues long. Germline V gene data show CDR1 as SQVTM and CDR2 as ANQGSEA. The CDR3 nucleotides are TGCAGCGTTGAAAGGGTCCTTACCTCCTATGAGCAGTTCTTC. It codes for CSVERVLTSYEQFF.

This chain links TRBV19 with TRBJ1-5, with D perhaps matching TRBD1 (6 bases). Germline assignment: CDR1 LNHDA and CDR2 SQIVND (reference sequence). This CDR3 comprises 14 residues. The V end lost 8 bases, the J end lost 4 bases, and 15 bases lay between the germline ends. The CDR3 here is CASLKSQGNQPQHF. DNA for the CDR3: TGTGCCAGTCTCAAATCCCAGGGGAATCAGCCCCAGCATTTT.

This clone showed up just once. The gene calls are TRBV6-5 and TRBJ1-1; 7 bases line up with TRBD1. The CDR3 runs to 13 residues. Germline loops: CDR1 MNHEY, CDR2 SVGAGI. V was clipped by 6 bases and J by 6 bases; unmatched bases: 7. The CDR3 nucleotides are TGTGCCAGCAGGCGAGACAGGGTGGCTGAAGCTTTCTTT. The encoded protein is CASRRDRVAEAFF.

This rearrangement joins TRBV10-2 to TRBJ2-1; D possibly corresponds to TRBD2 (6 bases). With 7 bases removed from V and 5 bases from J, the gap between germline ends came to 9 bases. The germline gives CDR1 WSHSY, CDR2 SAAADI. There are 12 residues in the CDR3. CDR3 in amino acids: CASTDYDNEQFF. The CDR3 DNA is TGCGCCAGCACGGACTACGACAATGAGCAGTTCTTC.

This clone occurred many times. The chain uses TRBV5-6 and TRBJ2-3, with D hard to call. CDR1 is SGHDT and CDR2 is YYEEEE in the germline V gene. The ends were cut back, 0 bases at V and 0 bases at J, with 8 bases in the middle. This CDR3 spans 15 amino acids. As DNA, the CDR3 is TGTGCCAGCAGCTTGGGACCGGCTAGCACAGATACGCAGTATTTT. Its translation is CASSLGPASTDTQYF.

V usage is TRBV4-2 and J usage is TRBJ2-1; TRBD1 aligns across 7 bases. J lost 0 bases, V lost 0 bases, and 11 bases had no gene match. The CDR3 loop spans 19 amino acids. CDR1 is LGHNA and CDR2 is YNFKEQ in the germline V gene. In nucleotides, the CDR3 is TGTGCCAGCAGCCAAGAAGTAAACAGGGGACCCAGCTCCTACAATGAGCAGTTCTTC. Amino acids: CASSQEVNRGPSSYNEQFF.

This clone was recorded once. The likely explanation is a read error, given a far larger clone one base away. V and J are TRBV5-4 and TRBJ2-2; D may be TRBD1 (5 bases). The CDR3 has 14 amino acids. Trimming left V 4 bases short and J 1 base short, with 8 bases between. CDR1 is SGHNT, CDR2 YYREEE, per germline (reference sequence). The chain's CDR3 is CASSPQGNTGELFF. CDR3 sequence (DNA): TGTGCCAGCAGCCCGCAGGGGAACACCGGGGAGCTGTTTTTT.

This clone was picked up a small number of times. The rearrangement uses TRBV7-2 and TRBJ2-5; tentative D call: TRBD1 (6 bases). V was clipped by 5 bases and J by 0 bases, with 22 bases between them. Germline CDR1 reads SGHTA; CDR2 reads FQGNSA. The CDR3 runs 18 residues. CDR3 in DNA: TGTGCCAGCAGCAGTGGCTTGGGACACCGCGAGTACCAAGAGACCCAGTACTTC. Translating gives CASSSGLGHREYQETQYF.

The chain joins TRBV11-2 to TRBJ1-1; D is unresolved. CDR3 size: 14 residues. V lost 2 bases, J lost 1 base, and 8 bases lay in between. Germline V gives CDR1 SGHAT, CDR2 FQNNGV. The CDR3 DNA follows: TGTGCCAGCAGCTTAAGCCAAGCGAACACTGAAGCTTTCTTT. Translation: CASSLSQANTEAFF.

CDR3 in amino acids: CASSRDRAGYEQYF. The DNA of the CDR3 is TGCGCCAGCAGCCGGGACAGGGCAGGCTACGAGCAGTACTTC. The rearrangement uses TRBV5-1 and TRBJ2-7; 9 bases align to TRBD1. The CDR3 has 14 amino acids. Germline trimming cut 4 bases from V and 3 bases from J; bases unmatched to any gene: 5. Germline V gene data show CDR1 as SGHRS and CDR2 as YFSETQ.

The table lists this clone with a few counts. The rearrangement links TRBV5-1 to TRBJ2-1; D call uncertain. The CDR3 spans 13 residues. In germline, CDR1 is SGHRS, CDR2 YFSETQ. Deletions cut 4 bases from V and 3 bases from J, with 8 bases between. The CDR3 loop is CASSLGGYNEQFF. DNA of the CDR3: TGCGCCAGCAGCCTGGGCGGCTACAATGAGCAGTTCTTC.

V gene TRBV7-8 combines with J gene TRBJ2-1; D unresolved. CDR1 is SGHVS, CDR2 FQNEAQ, per germline. V lost 0 bases and J 9 bases, leaving 18 bases between the germline ends. This CDR3 comprises 16 residues. In DNA form, the CDR3 reads TGTGCCAGCAGCTTAGCCCGGGTCCTGGAAAGACGTGAGCAGTTCTTC. Its translation: CASSLARVLERREQFF.

J is TRBJ2-7 and V is TRBV10-1; possible D gene TRBD2, 5 bases. Germline V gene sequence: CDR1 WNHNN, CDR2 SYGVQD (reference sequence). V gave up 5 bases and J gave up 2 bases, with 13 bases separating them. The CDR3 spans 14 residues. CDR3 protein: CASSPSGSTYEQYF. The CDR3 nucleotides are TGCGCCAGCAGTCCCAGCGGCTCAACCTACGAGCAGTACTTC.

The genes are TRBV5-4 and TRBJ2-1; D gene uncertain. The CDR3 runs 15 residues. The V gene's germline CDR1 is SGHNT and CDR2 YYREEE (reference sequence). Trimming took off 6 bases at V and 5 bases at J, with 18 bases between the two ends. The CDR3 coding sequence is TGTGCCAGCATGGTTCGCTCGCAATCTGACAATGAGCAGTTCTTC. It specifies CASMVRSQSDNEQFF.

V gene TRBV27 combines with J gene TRBJ1-2; TRBD1 aligns across 9 bases. The V and J ends lost 5 bases and 4 bases, in that order; junction bases with no gene match: 8. The CDR3 runs to 15 residues. The germline V gene has CDR1 MNHEY and CDR2 SMNVEV (reference sequence). CDR3 sequence reads: CASSPYRGRTYGYTF. CDR3 DNA: TGTGCCAGCAGTCCCTACAGGGGGCGTACCTATGGCTACACCTTC.

The chain uses TRBV28 and TRBJ2-1; no clear D. V lost 2 bases, J lost 7 bases, and 18 bases lay in between. From germline, CDR1 is MDHEN and CDR2 SYDVKM. CDR3 length equals 16 residues. CDR3 bases: TGTGCCAGCAGTTTAAGCTCAGTTCGGCTCCAAAATGAGCAGTTCTTC. Translation gives CASSLSSVRLQNEQFF.

The table lists this clone with many counts. This rearrangement joins TRBV15 to TRBJ2-2; 8 bases match TRBD1. The CDR3 has 16 residues. Trimming at V came to 0 bases and at J to 5 bases, leaving 5 bases not matched to a gene. The V gene's germline CDR1 is LNHNV and CDR2 YYDKDF (reference sequence). CDR3 amino acids: CATSREGQGRTGELFF. The CDR3 DNA sequence: TGTGCCACCAGCAGAGAAGGACAGGGAAGAACCGGGGAGCTGTTTTTT. Based on the CDR3 plus reference TRBV15 and TRBJ2-2, the full variable domain is DAMVIQNPRYQVTQFGKPVTLSCSQTLNHNVMYWYQQKSSQAPKLLFHYYDKDFNNEADTPDNFQSRRPNTSFCFLDIRSPGLGDTAMYLCATSREGQGRTGELFFGEGSRLTVL.

This chain uses TRBV9 with TRBJ2-1; 10 bases match TRBD1. The V and J ends lost 4 bases and 7 bases, in that order; junction bases with no gene match: 5. This CDR3 spans 14 amino acids. Germline V gives CDR1 SGDLS, CDR2 YYNGEE. The CDR3, as DNA: TGTGCCAGCAGCCCCGGACAGGGGGATAATGAGCAGTTCTTC. The encoded protein is CASSPGQGDNEQFF. The full variable domain, its missing parts supplied by reference TRBV9 and TRBJ2-1, is DSGVTQTPKHLITATGQRVTLRCSPRSGDLSVYWYQQSLDQGLQFLIQYYNGEERAKGNILERFSAQQFPDLHSELNLSSLELGDSALYFCASSPGQGDNEQFFGPGTRLTVL.

The chain couples TRBV10-1 to TRBJ2-7, with D possibly called TRBD1 or TRBD2 (6 bases each). The V end lost 7 bases, the J end lost 4 bases, and 17 bases lay between the germline ends. CDR3 length equals 14 residues. Germline V gene data show CDR1 as WNHNN and CDR2 as SYGVQD (reference sequence). DNA for the CDR3: TGCGCCAGCATCTCCGGGGGCCGAGCATACGAGCAGTACTTC. As protein: CASISGGRAYEQYF.

CDR3 nucleotide sequence: TGTGCCAGCAGCTTGGTCGGGAGGGCCGGGGAAGATACGCAGTATTTT. Amino acid sequence: CASSLVGRAGEDTQYF. The chain recombines TRBV5-6 with TRBJ2-3; TRBD2 agrees at 8 bases. Germline assignment: CDR1 SGHDT and CDR2 YYEEEE. Trimming at V came to 0 bases and at J to 5 bases, leaving 8 bases not matched to a gene. The CDR3 totals 16 residues.

Of note for this clone: The same CDR3 is also encoded by other DNA sequences in this sample. The chain links TRBV9 to TRBJ2-3; 12 bases fit TRBD2. The V and J ends lost 4 bases and 1 base, in that order; junction bases with no gene match: 4. Per germline, CDR1 SGDLS and CDR2 YYNGEE. The CDR3 consists of 16 residues. The CDR3 here is CASSFLAGGGTDTQYF. CDR3 DNA sequence: TGTGCCAGCAGCTTCCTAGCGGGAGGGGGCACAGATACGCAGTATTTT.

CDR3 in amino acids: CASSLSGQGGNYGYTF. The CDR3 bases are TGTGCCAGCAGTTTATCAGGACAGGGAGGTAACTATGGCTACACCTTC. The chain is built from TRBV27 and TRBJ1-2; 8 nucleotides match TRBD1. This CDR3 contains 16 residues. V lost 0 bases to trimming and J lost 1 base; unmatched junction nucleotides: 4. Germline CDR1 MNHEY, CDR2 SMNVEV (reference sequence).

The chain uses TRBV29-1 and TRBJ2-7, with TRBD2 matching over 7 bases. Trimming took 0 bases from V and 6 from J; bases not matched to a gene: 8. The germline V gene encodes CDR1 SQVTM and CDR2 ANQGSEA. The length of the CDR3 is 14 residues. CDR3 DNA sequence: TGCAGCGTTGAAGATTCAGCGGGATGGGGCGAGCAGTACTTC. It translates to CSVEDSAGWGEQYF.